This T cell receptor (beta chain) originates from a study of identical twins. Study-wide results and limits: It was possible that invariant MAIT and iNKT cells partly confounded the zero-insertion analyses. Researchers reported excess low generation probability among twin-shared out-of-frame alpha sequences.

TCRdb fed the 5' RACE reads into MiXCR, producing one record per CDR3 protein. The profile shows 700,000 or so distinct CDR3 sequences, less than 10% of them singletons. Only healthy Caucasians were enrolled as donors. This clonotype was picked up a small number of times. Its antigen is still unknown. The germline V gene encodes CDR1 SNHLY and CDR2 FYNNEI. Trimming removed 8 bases at V and 3 bases at J, with 17 bases between. The CDR3 has 14 residues. This sample also belongs to another study, concerning yellow fever vaccine responses in identical twins.

Specimen: PBMCs. This TCR derives from a woman younger than 30 in good health. This rearrangement joins TRBV2 to TRBJ2-7; a possible D gene is TRBD2 (6 bases). CDR3 sequence: CASVRVPSDYEQYF. The CDR3 nucleotides are TGTGCCAGCGTCCGGGTCCCTAGCGACTACGAGCAGTACTTC.